This T cell receptor (beta chain) was captured by sequencing in a study of CD8 T cells in ankylosing spondylitis. Overall study results and limits: Reportedly, disease-linked clones are significantly enriched in ankylosing spondylitis patients' matched synovial fluid. Ankylosing spondylitis blood appeared to be characterized by a TCR beta motif of roughly eight highly homologous variants. Reports of some motif variants in reactive arthritis synovial fluid and blood predate this one.

TCRdb fed the 5' RACE reads into MiXCR, producing one record per CDR3 protein. The repertoire has 200,000 to 250,000 distinct CDR3 sequences, more than 25% of them found once; the top ten carry 3.5% to 4.5%. This clonotype was seen a few times. Its antigen remains unknown. CDR3 length equals 13 residues. CDR1 is MNHNY and CDR2 is SVGAGI in the germline V gene (reference sequence). V was clipped by 8 bases and J by 6 bases; unmatched bases: 5. Sequences were obtained from blood, either unsorted or a sorted T cell fraction (not recorded which). The V and J genes are TRBV6-6 and TRBJ2-1; the match to TRBD2 covers 9 bases. The origin of this receptor is a male donor with ankylosing spondylitis or in good health (not recorded which). DNA of the CDR3: TGTGCCAGCGGGACTAGCCCATTCAATGAGCAGTTCTTC. This codes for CASGTSPFNEQFF.